These T cell receptor beta chains were read from a single sample in a study of cytomegalovirus exposure and HLA in healthy donors. Clones were read by immunoSEQ multiplex PCR, and TCRdb kept only the in-frame ones, dropping some. The table lists some 130,000 clones, about 66% of them singletons. The specimen was PBMCs. The receptor source for this set is a human donor in good health. CDR3s include the opening cysteine and the closing phenylalanine or tryptophan. D genes are given only for firm matches. Clone size, where shown, is once, few, many, or a class for clones that have expanded.

J gene: TRBJ1-2; D gene: NA; clone size: few; V gene: TRBV7-9; CDR3 DNA: TGTGCCAGCAGCTTAGTCGGTGTAGTGCAGGGGAACTATGGCTACACCTTC; CDR3 protein: CASSLVGVVQGNYGYTF
J gene: TRBJ2-7; D gene: TRBD1; clone size: NA; V gene: TRBV6-5; CDR3 DNA: TGTGCCAGCAGACAGGGGTCGGGCGAGCAGTACTTC; CDR3 protein: CASRQGSGEQYF
J gene: TRBJ1-1; D gene: TRBD1; clone size: NA; V gene: TRBV2; CDR3 DNA: TGTGCCAGCAGTCAGACAGGGGGCAAGACTGAAGCTTTCTTT; CDR3 protein: CASSQTGGKTEAFF
J gene: TRBJ2-1; D gene: NA; clone size: NA; V gene: TRBV2; CDR3 DNA: TGTGCCAGCGAGGCCGAGGGCAACCTTTACAATGAGCAGTTCTTC; CDR3 protein: CASEAEGNLYNEQFF
J gene: TRBJ2-1; D gene: NA; clone size: few; V gene: TRBV5-4; CDR3 DNA: TGTGCCAGCAGCTTGGCCGGGGACTCCTACAATGAGCAGTTCTTC; CDR3 protein: CASSLAGDSYNEQFF
J gene: TRBJ2-7; D gene: NA; clone size: NA; V gene: TRBV19; CDR3 DNA: TGTGCCAGTAGTATTGGGCAGGTCTCCTACGAGCAGTACTTC; CDR3 protein: CASSIGQVSYEQYF
J gene: TRBJ1-1; D gene: TRBD1; clone size: few; V gene: TRBV6-4; CDR3 DNA: TGTGCCAGCGGAACGACAGGGTGGGGTGACACTGAAGCTTTCTTT; CDR3 protein: CASGTTGWGDTEAFF
J gene: TRBJ2-2; D gene: NA; clone size: NA; V gene: TRBV5-6; CDR3 DNA: TGTGCCAGCAGCTCAATTGTGAACACCGGGGAGCTGTTTTTT; CDR3 protein: CASSSIVNTGELFF
J gene: TRBJ2-7; D gene: NA; clone size: NA; V gene: TRBV5-4; CDR3 DNA: TGTGCCAGCAGAACGGGAGAGGGCCACGAGCAGTACTTC; CDR3 protein: CASRTGEGHEQYF
J gene: TRBJ2-7; D gene: NA; clone size: few; V gene: TRBV19; CDR3 DNA: TGTGCCAGTAGCCGCAGAAGTCGGGGGGCTAAAGAGCAGTACTTC; CDR3 protein: CASSRRSRGAKEQYF
J gene: TRBJ2-5; D gene: TRBD2; clone size: NA; V gene: TRBV4-2; CDR3 DNA: TGTGCCAGCAGCCAAGCTGGGTCTGCGGGGGGCGCGGGGCAGTACTTC; CDR3 protein: CASSQAGSAGGAGQYF
J gene: TRBJ2-5; D gene: NA; clone size: NA; V gene: TRBV29-1; CDR3 DNA: TGCAGCGTTGGGCCCCTGGGAGGTGGAGAGACCCAGTACTTC; CDR3 protein: CSVGPLGGGETQYF
J gene: TRBJ2-5; D gene: NA; clone size: NA; V gene: TRBV7-8; CDR3 DNA: TGTGCCAGCAGCTTGTTCTTGCAAGAGACCCAGTACTTC; CDR3 protein: CASSLFLQETQYF
J gene: TRBJ2-7; D gene: TRBD1; clone size: NA; V gene: TRBV5-5; CDR3 DNA: TGTGCCAGCAGCTTGGGACAGGGCCCCGGCGAGCAGTACTTC; CDR3 protein: CASSLGQGPGEQYF
J gene: TRBJ2-7; D gene: TRBD2; clone size: few; V gene: TRBV5-4; CDR3 DNA: TGTGCCAGCAGCCGCAGCGGGAGACTCGAGCAGTACTTC; CDR3 protein: CASSRSGRLEQYF
J gene: TRBJ2-2; D gene: TRBD2; clone size: few; V gene: TRBV10-3; CDR3 DNA: TGTGCCATCAGTGAGCGCGCCGGGAGCGGGAGGGCCGGGGAGCTGTTTTTT; CDR3 protein: CAISERAGSGRAGELFF